This T cell receptor (beta chain) appears in the sequencing data of a study of cytomegalovirus exposure and HLA in healthy donors. This clone was detected only a few times. The antigen is undetermined. In the PCR, 60 Vbeta and 13 Jbeta primers were used. Sequencing was performed with immunoSEQ multiplex PCR; in TCRdb, only in-frame clones are kept and a portion is missing. Of about 110,000 clones in the sample, roughly 74% were seen once. This CDR3 spans 13 amino acids. Trimming pared 5 bases from V and 0 bases from J, leaving 7 bases between. Germline assignment: CDR1 LNHDA and CDR2 SQIVND (reference sequence). Whole-study findings and limits: In a later analysis, TCR association rates varied by HLA locus: DRB1 most, HLA-C fewest.

The TCR sequence derives from a woman under 40 in good health and CMV-seronegative. The sequenced sample was PBMCs. V and J are TRBV19 and TRBJ1-2, with a possible D match to TRBD1 (5 bases). In nucleotides, the CDR3 is TGTGCCAGTAGTGGGGGGACTAACTATGGCTACACCTTC. The encoded protein is CASSGGTNYGYTF.